This T cell receptor (beta chain) was recorded in a study of blood T cell repertoires in COVID-19. Overall study: Collection of acute and convalescent COVID-19 samples took place in the United States, Italy and Spain. Sources were T cells, B-cell-depleted T cells, or PBMCs; the material itself was cDNA or gDNA.

Authors' processing steps: From reference gene primer amplification, estimates of nucleated cell counts were derived. TCRdb's copy holds only in-frame clones and misses some; the assay was immunoSEQ multiplex PCR. V and J calls and clone size come straight from that table; D and trimming were deduced from the DNA. Of about 90,000 clones in the sample, 70% to 90% were seen once. Germline CDR1 SGHRS, CDR2 YFSETQ. The CDR3 covers 15 residues. Trimming cost V 3 bases and J 6 bases, with 13 bases left between them. The sequence came from a human donor in a cohort sampled during active COVID-19. The material sequenced was peripheral blood. This chain connects TRBV5-1 to TRBJ1-6; TRBD1 might be the D (6 bases). The CDR3 nucleotides read TGCGCCAGCAGCTCCGGGACACTTCGTAATTCACCCCTCCACTTT. Its protein is CASSSGTLRNSPLHF.